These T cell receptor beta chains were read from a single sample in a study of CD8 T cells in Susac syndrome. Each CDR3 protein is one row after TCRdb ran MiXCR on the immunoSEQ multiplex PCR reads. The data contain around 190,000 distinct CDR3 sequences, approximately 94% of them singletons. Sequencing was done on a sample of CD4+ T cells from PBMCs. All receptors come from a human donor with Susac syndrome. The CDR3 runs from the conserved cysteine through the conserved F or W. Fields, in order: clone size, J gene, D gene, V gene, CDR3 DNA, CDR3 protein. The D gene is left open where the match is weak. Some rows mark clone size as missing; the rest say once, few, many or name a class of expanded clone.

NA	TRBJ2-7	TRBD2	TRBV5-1	TGCGCCAGCAGCCAGACTAGCGGGGGCCACGAGCAGTACTTC	CASSQTSGGHEQYF
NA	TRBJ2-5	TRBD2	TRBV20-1	TGCAGTGCCAAGCCGTTTAGCGGGGGGCCCAGAGAGACCCAGTACTTC	CSAKPFSGGPRETQYF
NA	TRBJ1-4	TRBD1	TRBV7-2	TGTGCCAGCTGGGACAGGGTAAATGAAAAACTGTTTTTT	CASWDRVNEKLFF
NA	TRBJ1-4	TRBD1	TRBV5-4	TGTGCCAGCAGCGCTACAGGGGGCGCGGGTGAAAAACTGTTTTTT	CASSATGGAGEKLFF
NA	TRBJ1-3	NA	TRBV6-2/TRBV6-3	TGTGCCAGCAGTCGGGACAACTCTGGAAACACCATATATTTT	CASSRDNSGNTIYF
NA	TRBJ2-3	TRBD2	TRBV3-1	TGTGCCAGCAGCCAAGGAAGCGGGGCAGATACGCAGTATTTT	CASSQGSGADTQYF
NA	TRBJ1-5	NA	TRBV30	TGTGCCTGGAGTGTACAGTCAGGGGGCAATCAGCCCCAGCATTTT	CAWSVQSGGNQPQHF
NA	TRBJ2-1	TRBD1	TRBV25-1	TGTGCCAGCAGCCGTAGCGGGACAGGGGGGAATGAGCAGTTCTTC	CASSRSGTGGNEQFF
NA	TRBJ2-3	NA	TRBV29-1	TGCAGCGTTGAAACCCGGGACCCCACAGATACGCAGTATTTT	CSVETRDPTDTQYF
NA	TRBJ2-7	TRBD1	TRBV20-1	TGCAGTGCTAGAAGAGACAGGGACGAGCAGTACTTC	CSARRDRDEQYF
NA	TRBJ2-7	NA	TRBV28	TGTGCCAGCAGTTCCTCTCAGGGCTACGAGCAGTACTTC	CASSSSQGYEQYF
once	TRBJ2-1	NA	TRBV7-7	TGTGCCAGCAGCCCACGCGGAGGGTTTCAGTTCTTC	CASSPRGGFQFF
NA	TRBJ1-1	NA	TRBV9	TGTGCCAGCAGCGTAGCAGCGGGGACCGAAGCTTTCTTT	CASSVAAGTEAFF
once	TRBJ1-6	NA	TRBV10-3	TGTGCCATCAGTGCCACAGGTCATGGGAGTAATTCACCCCTCCACTTT	CAISATGHGSNSPLHF
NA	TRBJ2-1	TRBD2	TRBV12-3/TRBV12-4	TGTGCCAGCAGTCCTTTAGCGGGGGGGCGGAATGAGCAGTTCTTC	CASSPLAGGRNEQFF
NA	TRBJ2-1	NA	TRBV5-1	TGCGCCAGCAGCTTGCTGCCCTCCTACAATGAGCAGTTCTTC	CASSLLPSYNEQFF
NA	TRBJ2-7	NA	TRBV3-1	TGTGCCAGCAGCCAAGTCGCAGGGGGGGAGCAGTACTTC	CASSQVAGGEQYF
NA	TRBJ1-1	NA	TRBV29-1	TGCAGCGTTGACGAGACAGGAGACACTGAAGCTTTCTTT	CSVDETGDTEAFF
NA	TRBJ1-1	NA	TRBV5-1	TGCGCCAGCAGCCCCATGGGGCTAGGGACTGAAGCTTTCTTT	CASSPMGLGTEAFF
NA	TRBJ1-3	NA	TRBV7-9	TGTGCCAGCAGCCCCCCTAGGAACTCTGGAAACACCATATATTTT	CASSPPRNSGNTIYF
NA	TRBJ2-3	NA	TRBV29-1	TGCAGCGTGGGGGGTGGTAGCGGACGCACAGATACGCAGTATTTT	CSVGGGSGRTDTQYF
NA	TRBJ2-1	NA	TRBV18	TGTGCCAGCTCACCACCGGGACCCTACAATGAGCAGTTCTTC	CASSPPGPYNEQFF
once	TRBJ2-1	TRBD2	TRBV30	TGTGCCTGGAGTCAAGCGGGGTATGAGCAGTTCTTC	CAWSQAGYEQFF
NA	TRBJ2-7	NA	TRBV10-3	TGTGCCACAGCTTTTCAGGGGTCCGAGCAGTACTTC	CATAFQGSEQYF
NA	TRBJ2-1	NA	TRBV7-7	TGTGCCAGCAGCCGGTCCTGGACTTACTACAATGAGCAGTTCTTC	CASSRSWTYYNEQFF